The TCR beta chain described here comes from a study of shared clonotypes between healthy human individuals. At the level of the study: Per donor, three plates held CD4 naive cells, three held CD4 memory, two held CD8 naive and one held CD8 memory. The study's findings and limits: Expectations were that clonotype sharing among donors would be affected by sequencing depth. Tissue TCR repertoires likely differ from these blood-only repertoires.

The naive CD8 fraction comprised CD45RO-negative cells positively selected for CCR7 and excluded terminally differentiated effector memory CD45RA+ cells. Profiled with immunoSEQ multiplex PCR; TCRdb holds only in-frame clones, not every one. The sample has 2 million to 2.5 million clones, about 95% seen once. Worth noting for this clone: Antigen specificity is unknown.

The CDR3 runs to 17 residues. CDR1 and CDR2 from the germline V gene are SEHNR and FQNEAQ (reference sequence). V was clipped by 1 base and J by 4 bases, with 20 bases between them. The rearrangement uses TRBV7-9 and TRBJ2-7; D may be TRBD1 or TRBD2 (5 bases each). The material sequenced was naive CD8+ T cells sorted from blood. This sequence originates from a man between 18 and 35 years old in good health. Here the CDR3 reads CASSLVGLGPGQYEQYF. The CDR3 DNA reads TGTGCCAGCAGCTTAGTAGGACTGGGGCCCGGGCAATACGAGCAGTACTTC.